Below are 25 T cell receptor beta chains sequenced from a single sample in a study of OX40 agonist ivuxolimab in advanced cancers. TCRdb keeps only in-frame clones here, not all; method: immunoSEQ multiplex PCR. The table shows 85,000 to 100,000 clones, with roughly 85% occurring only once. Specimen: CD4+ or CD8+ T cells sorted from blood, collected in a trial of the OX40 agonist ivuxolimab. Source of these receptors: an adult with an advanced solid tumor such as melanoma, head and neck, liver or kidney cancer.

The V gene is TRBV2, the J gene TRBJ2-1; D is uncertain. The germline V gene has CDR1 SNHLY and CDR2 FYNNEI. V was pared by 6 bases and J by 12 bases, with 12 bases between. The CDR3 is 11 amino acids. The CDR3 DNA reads TGTGCCAGCAGCCCCGGAGCGCGGCAGTTCTTC. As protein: CASSPGARQFF.

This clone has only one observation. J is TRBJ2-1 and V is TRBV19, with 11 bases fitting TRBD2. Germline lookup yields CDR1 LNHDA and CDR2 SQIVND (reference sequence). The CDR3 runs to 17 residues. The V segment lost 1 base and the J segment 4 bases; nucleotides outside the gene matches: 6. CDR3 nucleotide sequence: TGTGCCAGTAGTATAGCAGGTCTAGCGGGGGGTTACAATGAGCAGTTCTTC. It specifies CASSIAGLAGGYNEQFF.

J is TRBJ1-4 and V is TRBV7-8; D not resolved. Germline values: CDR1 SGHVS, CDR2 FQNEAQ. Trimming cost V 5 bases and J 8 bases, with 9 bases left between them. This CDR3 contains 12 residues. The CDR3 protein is CASSANGEKLFF. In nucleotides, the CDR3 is TGTGCCAGCAGCGCGAACGGGGAAAAACTGTTTTTT.

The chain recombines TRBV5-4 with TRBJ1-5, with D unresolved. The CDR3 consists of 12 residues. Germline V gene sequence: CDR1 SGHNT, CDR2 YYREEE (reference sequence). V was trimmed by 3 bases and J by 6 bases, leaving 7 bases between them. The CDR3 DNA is TGTGCCAGCAGCTCCTTGGGTCAGCCCCAGCATTTT. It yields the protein CASSSLGQPQHF.

CDR3 coding DNA: TGTGCCAGCAGCTTGGTTCGGAGCGGGGGGTCCGGTAATACGCAGTATTTT. It yields the protein CASSLVRSGGSGNTQYF. The chain couples TRBV5-5 to TRBJ2-3; TRBD2 matches 9 bases. Losses at the gene ends were 0 bases for V and 7 bases for J; bases not matched to a gene: 12. CDR1 is SGHKS and CDR2 is YYEKEE in the germline V gene (reference sequence). This CDR3 is built from 17 residues.

Here the CDR3 reads CASSPRTSGSSYEQYF. In DNA form, the CDR3 reads TGTGCCAGCAGCCCCCGGACTAGCGGGAGCTCCTACGAGCAGTACTTC. V usage is TRBV5-4 and J usage is TRBJ2-7; 13 positions match TRBD2. There are 16 residues in the CDR3. Germline assignment: CDR1 SGHNT and CDR2 YYREEE (reference sequence). Trimming removed 4 bases from V and 0 bases from J; junction bases left unmatched: 4.

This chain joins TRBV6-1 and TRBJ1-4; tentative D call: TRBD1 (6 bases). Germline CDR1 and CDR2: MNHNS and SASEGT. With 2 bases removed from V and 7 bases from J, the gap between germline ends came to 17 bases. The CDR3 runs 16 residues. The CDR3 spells CASSESRGRGGEKLFF. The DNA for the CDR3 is TGTGCCAGCAGTGAAAGCAGGGGTAGGGGAGGTGAAAAACTGTTTTTT.

The CDR3 bases are TGTGCCAGTAGTATTAGCGAATTACGGCAGCCCCAGCATTTT. It translates to CASSISELRQPQHF. The chain employs TRBV19 and TRBJ1-5; D is unclear. This CDR3 has 14 residues. CDR1 and CDR2 from the germline V gene are LNHDA and SQIVND (reference sequence). Trimming pared 3 bases from V and 7 bases from J, leaving 13 bases between. Using reference TRBV19 and TRBJ1-5 for the parts outside the CDR3, the full variable domain is DGGITQSPKYLFRKEGQNVTLSCEQNLNHDAMYWYRQDPGQGLRLIYYSQIVNDFQKGDIAEGYSVSREKKESFPLTVTSAQKNPTAFYLCASSISELRQPQHFGDGTRLSIL.

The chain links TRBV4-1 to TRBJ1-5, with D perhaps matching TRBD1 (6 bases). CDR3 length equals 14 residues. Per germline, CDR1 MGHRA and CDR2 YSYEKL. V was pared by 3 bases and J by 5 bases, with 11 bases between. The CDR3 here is CASSHGQLDQPQHF. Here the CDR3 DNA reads TGCGCCAGCAGCCACGGACAGTTAGATCAGCCCCAGCATTTT.

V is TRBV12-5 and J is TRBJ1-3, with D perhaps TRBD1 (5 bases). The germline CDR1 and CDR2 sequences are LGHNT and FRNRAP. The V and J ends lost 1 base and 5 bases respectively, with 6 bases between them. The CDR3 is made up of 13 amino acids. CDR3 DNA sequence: TGTGCTAGTGGTTTGGCGGGGCGAAACACCATATATTTT. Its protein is CASGLAGRNTIYF.

In DNA form, the CDR3 reads TGTGCCAGCACCACCACCAGGGCGGGTTCCTACGAGCAGTACTTC. Translated, it gives CASTTTRAGSYEQYF. This sequence joins TRBV6-1 and TRBJ2-7; either TRBD1 or TRBD2 may fit D (5 bases each). Germline CDR1 MNHNS, CDR2 SASEGT. The CDR3 sequence is 15 residues long. Trimming left V 7 bases short and J 1 base short, with 17 bases between.

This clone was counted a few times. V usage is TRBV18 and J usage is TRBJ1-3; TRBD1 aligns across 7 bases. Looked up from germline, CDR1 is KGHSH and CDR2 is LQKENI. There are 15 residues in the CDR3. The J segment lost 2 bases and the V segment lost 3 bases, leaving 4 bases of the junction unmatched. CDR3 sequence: CASSPGQSAGNTIYF. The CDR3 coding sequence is TGTGCCAGCTCACCGGGACAGTCGGCTGGAAACACCATATATTTT.

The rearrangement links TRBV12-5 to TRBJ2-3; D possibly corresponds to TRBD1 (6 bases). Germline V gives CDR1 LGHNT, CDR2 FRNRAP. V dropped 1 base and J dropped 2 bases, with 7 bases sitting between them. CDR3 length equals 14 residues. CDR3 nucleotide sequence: TGTGCTAGTGGTTTGGGGACAGACACAGATACGCAGTATTTT. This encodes CASGLGTDTDTQYF.

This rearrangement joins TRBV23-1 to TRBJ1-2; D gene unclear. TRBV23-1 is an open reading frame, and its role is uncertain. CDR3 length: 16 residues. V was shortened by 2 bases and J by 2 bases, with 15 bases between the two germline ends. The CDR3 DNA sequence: TGCGCCAGCAGTCAAGCTTGGGGTACGGTAAACTATGGCTACACCTTC. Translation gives CASSQAWGTVNYGYTF.

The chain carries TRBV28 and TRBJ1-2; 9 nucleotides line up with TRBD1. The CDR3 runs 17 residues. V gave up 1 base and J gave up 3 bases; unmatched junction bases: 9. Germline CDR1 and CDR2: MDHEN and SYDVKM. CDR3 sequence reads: CASSLSPYRGRYYGYTF. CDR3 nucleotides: TGTGCCAGCAGTTTATCCCCTTACAGGGGGCGCTACTATGGCTACACCTTC.

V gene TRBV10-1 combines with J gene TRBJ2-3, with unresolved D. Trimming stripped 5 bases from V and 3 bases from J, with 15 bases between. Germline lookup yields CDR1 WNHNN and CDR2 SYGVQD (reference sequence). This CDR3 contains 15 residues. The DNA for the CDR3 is TGCGCCAGCAGTCGCGGTCGGTTCGGGACAGATACGCAGTATTTT. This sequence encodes CASSRGRFGTDTQYF.

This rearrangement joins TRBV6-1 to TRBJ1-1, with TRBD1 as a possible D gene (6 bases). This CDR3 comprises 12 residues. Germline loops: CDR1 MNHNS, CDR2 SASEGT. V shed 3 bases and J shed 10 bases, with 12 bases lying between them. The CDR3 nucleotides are TGTGCCAGCAGTGAGAACAGGGAGCGAGCTTTCTTT. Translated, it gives CASSENRERAFF.

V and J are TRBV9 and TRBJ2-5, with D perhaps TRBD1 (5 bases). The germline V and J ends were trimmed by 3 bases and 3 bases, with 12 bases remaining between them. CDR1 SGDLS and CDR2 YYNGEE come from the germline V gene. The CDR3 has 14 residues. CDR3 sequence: CASSGGQGKETQYF. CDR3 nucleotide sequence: TGTGCCAGCAGCGGGGGTCAGGGTAAAGAGACCCAGTACTTC.

The CDR3 DNA sequence: TGCGCCAGCAGCCCGGGGGGGACAGAGACCCAGTACTTC. Protein sequence: CASSPGGTETQYF. V is TRBV5-1 and J is TRBJ2-5, with 8 positions matching TRBD2. The CDR3 runs 13 residues. J gave up 4 bases and V 4 bases, and 3 bases lay outside the gene matches. Germline CDR1 is SGHRS and CDR2 is YFSETQ. Supplemented by reference TRBV5-1 and TRBJ2-5, the full variable domain reads KAGVTQTPRYLIKTRGQQVTLSCSPISGHRSVSWYQQTPGQGLQFLFEYFSETQRNKGNFPGRFSGRQFSNSRSEMNVSTLELGDSALYLCASSPGGTETQYFGPGTRLLVL.

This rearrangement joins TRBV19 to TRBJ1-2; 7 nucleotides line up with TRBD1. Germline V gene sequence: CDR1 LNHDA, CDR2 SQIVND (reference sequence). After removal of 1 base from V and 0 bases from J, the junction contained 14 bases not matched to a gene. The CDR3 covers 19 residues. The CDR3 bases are TGTGCCAGTAGTATAGCTCTACCCGGACAGGCCGAAACTAACTATGGCTACACCTTC. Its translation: CASSIALPGQAETNYGYTF.

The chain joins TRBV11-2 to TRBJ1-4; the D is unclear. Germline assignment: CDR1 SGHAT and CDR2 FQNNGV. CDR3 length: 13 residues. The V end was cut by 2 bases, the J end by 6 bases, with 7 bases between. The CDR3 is CASSLTGYEKLFF. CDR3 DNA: TGTGCCAGCAGCTTAACGGGGTATGAAAAACTGTTTTTT.

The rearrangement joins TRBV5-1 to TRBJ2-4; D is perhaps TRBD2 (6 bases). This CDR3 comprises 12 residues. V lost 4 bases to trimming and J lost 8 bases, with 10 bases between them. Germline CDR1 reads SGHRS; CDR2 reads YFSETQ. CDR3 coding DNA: TGCGCCAGCAGCCCGGGCGGGGACATTCAGTACTTC. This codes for CASSPGGDIQYF.

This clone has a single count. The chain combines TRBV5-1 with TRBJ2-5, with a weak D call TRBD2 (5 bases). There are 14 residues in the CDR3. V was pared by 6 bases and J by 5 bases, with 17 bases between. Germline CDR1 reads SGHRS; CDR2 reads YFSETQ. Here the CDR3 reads CASTSRATGETQYF. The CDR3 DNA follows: TGCGCCAGCACGTCCCGGGCGACGGGGGAGACCCAGTACTTC. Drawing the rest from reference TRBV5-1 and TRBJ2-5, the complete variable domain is KAGVTQTPRYLIKTRGQQVTLSCSPISGHRSVSWYQQTPGQGLQFLFEYFSETQRNKGNFPGRFSGRQFSNSRSEMNVSTLELGDSALYLCASTSRATGETQYFGPGTRLLVL.

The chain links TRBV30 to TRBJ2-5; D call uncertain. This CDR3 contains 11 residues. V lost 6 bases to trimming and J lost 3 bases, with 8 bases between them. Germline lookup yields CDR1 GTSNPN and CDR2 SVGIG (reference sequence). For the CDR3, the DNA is TGTGCCTGCACCCAGAAAGAGACCCAGTACTTC. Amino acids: CACTQKETQYF. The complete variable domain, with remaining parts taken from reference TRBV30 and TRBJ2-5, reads SQTIHQWPATLVQPVGSPLSLECTVEGTSNPNLYWYRQAAGRGLQLLFYSVGIGQISSEVPQNLSASRPQDRQFILSSKKLLLSDSGFYLCACTQKETQYFGPGTRLLVL.

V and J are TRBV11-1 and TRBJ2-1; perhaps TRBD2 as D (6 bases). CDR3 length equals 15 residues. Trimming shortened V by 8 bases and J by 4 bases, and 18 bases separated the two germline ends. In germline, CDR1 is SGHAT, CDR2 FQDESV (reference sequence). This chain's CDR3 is CASGISGDGYNEQFF. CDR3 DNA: TGTGCCAGCGGCATATCGGGAGACGGGTACAATGAGCAGTTCTTC.